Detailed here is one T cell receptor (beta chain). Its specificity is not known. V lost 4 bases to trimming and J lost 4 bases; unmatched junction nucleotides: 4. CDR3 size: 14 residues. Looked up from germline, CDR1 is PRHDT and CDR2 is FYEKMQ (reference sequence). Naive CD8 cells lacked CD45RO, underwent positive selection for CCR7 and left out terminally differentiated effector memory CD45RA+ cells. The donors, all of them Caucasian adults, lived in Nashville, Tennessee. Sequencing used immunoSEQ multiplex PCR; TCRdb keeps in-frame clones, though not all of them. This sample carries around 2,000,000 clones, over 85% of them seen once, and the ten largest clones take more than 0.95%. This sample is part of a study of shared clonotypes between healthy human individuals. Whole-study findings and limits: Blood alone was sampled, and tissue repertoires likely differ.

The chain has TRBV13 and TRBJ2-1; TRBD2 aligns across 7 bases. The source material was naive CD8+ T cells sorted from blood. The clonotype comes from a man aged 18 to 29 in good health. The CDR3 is CASSSERGYNEQFF. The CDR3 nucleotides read TGTGCCAGCAGCTCAGAGCGGGGTTACAATGAGCAGTTCTTC.